The rows below give T cell receptor beta chains drawn from one sample of a study of somatic mutations in cytotoxic T cells in rheumatoid arthritis. Repertoires were generated with immunoSEQ multiplex PCR, while TCRdb's copy carries only in-frame clones and drops some. The sample lists 9,500 to 15,000 clones, roughly four fifths occurring once. Source material: CD8+ T cells sorted from blood. Receptors originate from a woman aged 60 to 75 in good health. Each CDR3 is given with its conserved first and last residue. D genes are given only for firm matches. Clone size is stated in some rows and not others, as once, few, many or a class when expanded.

j_call v_call clone_size d_call cdr3_aa cdr3_nt
TRBJ2-5 TRBV9 NA NA CASSVGTAWETQYF TGTGCCAGCAGCGTAGGTACAGCATGGGAGACCCAGTACTTC
TRBJ1-1 TRBV6-4 few TRBD1 CASSETGGSTEAFF TGTGCCAGCAGTGAGACAGGGGGTTCCACTGAAGCTTTCTTT
TRBJ2-7 TRBV27 NA NA CASSTGVHASYEQYF TGTGCCAGCAGTACAGGTGTTCATGCCTCCTACGAGCAGTACTTC
TRBJ1-3 TRBV7-9 NA TRBD1 CASSTRQGQTGNTIYF TGTGCCAGCAGCACCCGACAGGGCCAAACTGGAAACACCATATATTTT
TRBJ2-1 TRBV2 NA TRBD2 CASSATGGNEQFF TGTGCCAGCAGTGCCACGGGAGGGAATGAGCAGTTCTTC
TRBJ2-1 TRBV7-8 NA NA CASSFGPGEQFF TGTGCCAGCAGCTTCGGTCCAGGTGAGCAGTTCTTC
TRBJ1-1 TRBV6-4 few NA CASSAAANTEAFF TGTGCCAGCAGTGCGGCGGCGAACACTGAAGCTTTCTTT
TRBJ2-7 TRBV28 NA TRBD2 CASSLFGGASYEQYF TGTGCCAGCAGTTTATTCGGGGGGGCCTCCTACGAGCAGTACTTC
TRBJ2-3 TRBV7-9 NA NA CASSSLGGSTDTQYF TGTGCCAGCAGCTCCCTGGGGGGTAGCACAGATACGCAGTATTTT
TRBJ2-1 TRBV19 once TRBD2 CATRSGGIINEQFF TGTGCCACCCGTAGCGGGGGGATCATCAATGAGCAGTTCTTC
TRBJ2-5 TRBV2 NA TRBD2 CAIPGGPGETQYF TGTGCCATCCCGGGGGGGCCTGGAGAGACCCAGTACTTC
TRBJ2-7 TRBV13 NA TRBD1 CASSRTGGADHEQYF TGTGCCAGCAGCCGGACAGGGGGCGCAGATCACGAGCAGTACTTC
TRBJ2-2 TRBV7-8 NA TRBD1 CASSRQGQGGAGELFF TGTGCCAGCAGCAGACAGGGACAGGGGGGGGCCGGGGAGCTGTTTTTT
TRBJ2-7 TRBV21-1 NA NA CASSSEGVRLYEQYF TGTGCCAGCAGCAGCGAGGGGGTACGGCTCTACGAGCAGTACTTC
TRBJ1-1 TRBV2 NA TRBD1 CASRIDRENTEAFF TGTGCCAGCAGGATAGACAGGGAAAACACTGAAGCTTTCTTT
TRBJ1-1 TRBV7-9 NA NA CASSSPGNTEAFF TGTGCCAGCAGCTCCCCAGGGAACACTGAAGCTTTCTTT
TRBJ2-1 TRBV6-4 NA NA CASSGGLNEQFF TGTGCCAGCAGCGGGGGGCTCAATGAGCAGTTCTTC
TRBJ2-7 TRBV30 NA TRBD1 CAWTGQGHSYEQYF TGTGCCTGGACAGGACAGGGGCACTCCTACGAGCAGTACTTC
TRBJ1-5 TRBV6-7 NA TRBD1 CASSYHNDRVFYQPQHF TGTGCCAGCAGTTATCACAATGACAGGGTTTTTTATCAGCCCCAGCATTTT
TRBJ1-2 TRBV28 NA TRBD1 CASSPPKTGYYGYTF TGTGCCAGCAGTCCACCCAAGACAGGGTACTATGGCTACACCTTC
TRBJ2-1 TRBV19 NA TRBD1 CASSPGQGSYNEQFF TGTGCCAGTAGCCCGGGACAGGGCTCCTACAATGAGCAGTTCTTC
TRBJ1-2 TRBV5-4 NA NA CASRLWTASIYGYTF TGTGCCAGCAGGTTGTGGACAGCGTCCATCTATGGCTACACCTTC